This T cell receptor beta chain was identified during a study of T cell responses to AZD1222 COVID-19 vaccine. Here immunoSEQ multiplex PCR was the method, and the copy in TCRdb shows in-frame clones only, minus some. Seen here are some 50,000 clones, approximately 91% observed once, and the top ten hold under 5.5%. Findings and limits, study-wide: Clonal diversity may have been underestimated in mostly white British donors. Repertoire sampling happened only post peak T cell response. Close to half of spike-specific TCRs reportedly recognize unmutated variant regions. Of the AZD1222 recipients, only 5 or 6 were seropositive at baseline.

This CDR3 spans 14 amino acids. Germline V CDR1 and CDR2: LGHDT, YNNKEL (reference sequence). Between the trimmed V and J ends, which lost 1 base and 6 bases, there was a span of 10 bases. On this clone itself: The antigen remains unidentified.

This TCR was recovered from an adult who received the AZD1222 COVID-19 vaccine. Here the sequenced sample was peripheral blood, taken 28 days after the second AZD1222 dose. The chain recombines TRBV3-1 (or the pseudogene TRBV3-2) with TRBJ1-5; D is possibly TRBD1 (5 bases). The CDR3 nucleotides read TGTGCCAGCAGCCAAGCCAGGGTCGGTCAGCCCCAGCATTTT. Protein: CASSQARVGQPQHF.